Listed below are T cell receptor beta chains from one sample, sequenced in a study of T cell clonotyping in hematopoietic cell transplantation. The table came from immunoSEQ multiplex PCR; TCRdb's copy has only in-frame clones and leaves some out. The sample records about 43,000 clones, less than 85% being singletons. Sequencing was performed on peripheral blood mononuclear cells, taken before stem cell transplant. These TCRs come from a man in his 60s with acute myeloid leukemia. Some clones in this sample may be carry-over from other donors' samples. Each CDR3 is given with its conserved first and last residue. Each record gives: J gene, clone size, V gene, D gene, CDR3 protein, CDR3 DNA. A D gene is named only where the DNA matches it firmly. Clone size is shown for a subset of rows, as once, few, many or a class of expanded clone.

J: TRBJ1-1; size: NA; V: TRBV4-1; D: TRBD1; CDR3: CASSLPGQGGTEAFF; DNA: TGCGCCAGCAGCCTACCGGGACAGGGAGGTACTGAAGCTTTCTTT
J: TRBJ2-5; size: once; V: TRBV7-8; D: TRBD2; CDR3: CASSRWGSGGRETQYF; DNA: TGTGCCAGCAGCCGTTGGGGTAGCGGGGGTCGTGAGACCCAGTACTTC
J: TRBJ1-3; size: NA; V: TRBV5-4; D: NA; CDR3: CASSLVGGFGNTIYF; DNA: TGTGCCAGCAGCTTGGTAGGGGGTTTCGGAAACACCATATATTTT
J: TRBJ2-4; size: NA; V: TRBV15; D: NA; CDR3: CATSPQSGGTKNIQYF; DNA: TGTGCCACCAGCCCCCAAAGTGGGGGGACGAAAAACATTCAGTACTTC
J: TRBJ1-5; size: NA; V: TRBV30; D: NA; CDR3: CAWSPGNNQPQHF; DNA: TGTGCCTGGAGTCCAGGGAACAATCAGCCCCAGCATTTT
J: TRBJ2-5; size: once; V: TRBV7-9; D: NA; CDR3: CASSLWLAVGETQYF; DNA: TGTGCCAGCAGCTTATGGCTAGCCGTGGGAGAGACCCAGTACTTC
J: TRBJ2-1; size: NA; V: TRBV10-3; D: NA; CDR3: CAISEGGQGDNEQFF; DNA: TGTGCCATCAGTGAAGGGGGGCAGGGGGACAATGAGCAGTTCTTC
J: TRBJ2-7; size: NA; V: TRBV5-1; D: NA; CDR3: CASSPNRAHEQYF; DNA: TGCGCCAGCAGCCCGAACAGGGCCCACGAGCAGTACTTC
J: TRBJ2-3; size: NA; V: TRBV2; D: NA; CDR3: CASSARLGSTDTQYF; DNA: TGTGCCAGCAGTGCGCGGCTAGGGAGCACAGATACGCAGTATTTT
J: TRBJ2-2; size: NA; V: TRBV9; D: NA; CDR3: CASSGRPGYSGELFF; DNA: TGTGCCAGCAGCGGCAGACCAGGGTATTCCGGGGAGCTGTTTTTT
J: TRBJ1-2; size: NA; V: TRBV6-1; D: TRBD1; CDR3: CASSLTGDQGYTF; DNA: TGTGCCAGCAGTCTTACAGGGGATCAGGGCTACACCTTC
J: TRBJ2-7; size: once; V: TRBV7-2; D: NA; CDR3: CASSSGDPYSYEQYF; DNA: TGTGCCAGCAGCTCAGGGGACCCATACTCCTACGAGCAGTACTTC
J: TRBJ2-3; size: NA; V: TRBV9; D: NA; CDR3: CASSDPRLGGGTQYF; DNA: TGTGCCAGCAGCGACCCCCGTTTGGGAGGTGGTACGCAGTATTTT
J: TRBJ2-5; size: NA; V: TRBV11-2; D: NA; CDR3: CASSQGPQETQYF; DNA: TGTGCCAGCAGCCAGGGACCCCAAGAGACCCAGTACTTC
J: TRBJ1-2; size: few; V: TRBV20-1; D: NA; CDR3: CSASGLGGYTF; DNA: TGCAGTGCTAGCGGACTTGGGGGCTACACCTTC
J: TRBJ2-3; size: once; V: TRBV5-1; D: TRBD2; CDR3: CASSLEGWLGTSGTDTQYF; DNA: TGCGCCAGCAGCTTGGAGGGGTGGTTGGGGACTAGCGGCACAGATACGCAGTATTTT
J: TRBJ2-3; size: NA; V: TRBV7-2; D: NA; CDR3: CASSFTMYPQDTQYF; DNA: TGTGCCAGCAGCTTTACCATGTACCCTCAAGATACGCAGTATTTT
J: TRBJ2-2; size: few; V: TRBV28; D: TRBD1; CDR3: CASSAGQGSGELFF; DNA: TGTGCCAGCAGTGCGGGACAGGGGTCCGGGGAGCTGTTTTTT
J: TRBJ2-5; size: NA; V: TRBV4-3; D: NA; CDR3: CASSPSSWGAQETQYF; DNA: TGCGCCAGCAGCCCGTCTTCCTGGGGGGCACAAGAGACCCAGTACTTC
J: TRBJ2-7; size: NA; V: TRBV11-3; D: NA; CDR3: CASSLVSSYEQYF; DNA: TGTGCCAGCAGCTTAGTAAGTTCCTACGAGCAGTACTTC
J: TRBJ1-2; size: NA; V: TRBV6-5; D: TRBD1; CDR3: CASRKDRASGYTF; DNA: TGTGCCAGCAGAAAGGACAGGGCGTCTGGCTACACCTTC
J: TRBJ2-5; size: NA; V: TRBV2; D: TRBD1; CDR3: CASSGNRGRFQETQYF; DNA: TGTGCCAGCAGTGGGAACAGGGGGCGCTTTCAAGAGACCCAGTACTTC
J: TRBJ1-3; size: NA; V: TRBV5-6; D: TRBD1; CDR3: CASSLTPGQGLRNTIYF; DNA: TGTGCCAGCAGCTTGACCCCGGGACAGGGACTTCGAAACACCATATATTTT
J: TRBJ1-3; size: NA; V: TRBV5-6; D: NA; CDR3: CASSSQWRSFTTIYF; DNA: TGTGCCAGCAGCTCCCAATGGAGGTCTTTTACCACCATATATTTT
J: TRBJ2-7; size: once; V: TRBV6-5; D: TRBD1; CDR3: CASRDKGQRYEQYF; DNA: TGTGCCAGCAGGGATAAGGGACAGCGTTACGAGCAGTACTTC
J: TRBJ1-2; size: NA; V: TRBV19; D: NA; CDR3: CASSRTGIGYTF; DNA: TGTGCCAGTAGTAGAACAGGTATTGGCTACACCTTC
J: TRBJ1-1; size: NA; V: TRBV23-1; D: NA; CDR3: CASSQFPFMSRGTEAFF; DNA: TGCGCCAGCAGTCAATTTCCCTTCATGTCTCGGGGCACTGAAGCTTTCTTT
J: TRBJ1-1; size: NA; V: TRBV4-3; D: NA; CDR3: CASSQGSVVGNTEAFF; DNA: TGCGCCAGCAGCCAAGGTTCGGTTGTGGGGAACACTGAAGCTTTCTTT